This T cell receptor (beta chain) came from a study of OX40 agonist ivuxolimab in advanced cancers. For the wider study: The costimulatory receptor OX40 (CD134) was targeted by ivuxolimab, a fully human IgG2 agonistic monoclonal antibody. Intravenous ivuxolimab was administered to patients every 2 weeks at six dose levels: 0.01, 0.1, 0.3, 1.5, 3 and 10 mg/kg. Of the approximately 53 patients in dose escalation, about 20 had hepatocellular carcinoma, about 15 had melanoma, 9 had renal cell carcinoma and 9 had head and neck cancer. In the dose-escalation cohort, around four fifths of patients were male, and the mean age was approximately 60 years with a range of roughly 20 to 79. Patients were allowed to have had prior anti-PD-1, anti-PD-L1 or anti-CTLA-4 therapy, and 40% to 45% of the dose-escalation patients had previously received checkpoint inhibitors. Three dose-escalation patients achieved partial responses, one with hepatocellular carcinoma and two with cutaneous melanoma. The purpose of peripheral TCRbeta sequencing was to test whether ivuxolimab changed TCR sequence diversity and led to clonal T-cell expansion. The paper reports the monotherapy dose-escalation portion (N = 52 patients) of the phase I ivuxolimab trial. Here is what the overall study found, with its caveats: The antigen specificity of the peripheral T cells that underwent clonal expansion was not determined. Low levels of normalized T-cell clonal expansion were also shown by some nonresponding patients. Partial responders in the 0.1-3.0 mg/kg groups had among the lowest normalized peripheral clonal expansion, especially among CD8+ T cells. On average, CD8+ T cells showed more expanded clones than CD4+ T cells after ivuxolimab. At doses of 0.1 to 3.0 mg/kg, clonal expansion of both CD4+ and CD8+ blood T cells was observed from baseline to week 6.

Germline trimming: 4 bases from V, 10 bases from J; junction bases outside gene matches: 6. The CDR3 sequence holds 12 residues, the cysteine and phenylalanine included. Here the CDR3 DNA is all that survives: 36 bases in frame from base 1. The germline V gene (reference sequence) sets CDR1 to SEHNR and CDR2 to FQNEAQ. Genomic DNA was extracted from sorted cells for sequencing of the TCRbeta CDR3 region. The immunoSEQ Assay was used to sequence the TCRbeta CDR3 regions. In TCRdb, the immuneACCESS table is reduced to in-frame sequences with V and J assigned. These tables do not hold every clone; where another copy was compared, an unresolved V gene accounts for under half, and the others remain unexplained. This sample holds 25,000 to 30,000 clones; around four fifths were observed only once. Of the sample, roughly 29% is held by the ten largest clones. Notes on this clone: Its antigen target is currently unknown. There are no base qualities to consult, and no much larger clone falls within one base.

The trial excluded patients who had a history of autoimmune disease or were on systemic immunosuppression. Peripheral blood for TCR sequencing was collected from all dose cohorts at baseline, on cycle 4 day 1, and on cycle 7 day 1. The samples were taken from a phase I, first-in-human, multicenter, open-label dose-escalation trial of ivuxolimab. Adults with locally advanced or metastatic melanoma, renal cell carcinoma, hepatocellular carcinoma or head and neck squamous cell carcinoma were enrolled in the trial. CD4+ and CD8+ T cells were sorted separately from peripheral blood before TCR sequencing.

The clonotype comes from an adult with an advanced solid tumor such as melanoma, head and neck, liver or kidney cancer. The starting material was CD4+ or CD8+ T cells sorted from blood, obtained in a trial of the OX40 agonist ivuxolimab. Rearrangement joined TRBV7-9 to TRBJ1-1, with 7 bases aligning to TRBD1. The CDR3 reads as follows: CASSSGQAGAFF. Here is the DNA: TGTGCCAGCAGCTCTGGACAGGCCGGAGCTTTCTTT.